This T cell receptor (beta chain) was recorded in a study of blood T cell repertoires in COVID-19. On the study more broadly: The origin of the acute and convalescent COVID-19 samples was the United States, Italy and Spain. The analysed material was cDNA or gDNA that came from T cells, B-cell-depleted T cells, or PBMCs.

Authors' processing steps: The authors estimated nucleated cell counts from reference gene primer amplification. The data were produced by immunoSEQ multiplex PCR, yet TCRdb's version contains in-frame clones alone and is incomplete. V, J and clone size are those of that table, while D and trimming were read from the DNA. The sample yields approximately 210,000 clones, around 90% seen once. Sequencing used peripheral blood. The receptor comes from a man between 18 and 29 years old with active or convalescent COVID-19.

This chain's CDR3 is CAWSGGSPQGQYF. CDR3 DNA: TGTGCCTGGAGTGGGGGCAGCCCCCAAGGGCAGTATTTT. The chain is built from TRBV30 and TRBJ2-3; weak D call: TRBD1 (5 bases). CDR1 and CDR2 (germline): GTSNPN, SVGIG (reference sequence). This CDR3 is built from 13 residues. Deletions cut 1 base from V and 11 bases from J, with 16 bases between.